This T cell receptor (beta chain) appears in the sequencing data of a study of cytomegalovirus exposure and HLA in healthy donors. V shed 5 bases and J 7 bases; nucleotides not matched to a gene: 6. The CDR3 has 14 amino acids. The germline V gene has CDR1 MDHEN and CDR2 SYDVKM. Vbeta (60) and Jbeta (13) primers were used in the PCR. Method: immunoSEQ multiplex PCR; TCRdb's copy keeps in-frame clones and lacks some. The repertoire table contains 130,000 to 150,000 clones. V gene TRBV28 combines with J gene TRBJ2-1; 9 positions agree with TRBD1. The TCR comes from a male donor in good health and CMV-seronegative. The sample taken for sequencing was PBMCs. CDR3 residues: CASSPGQGFNEQFF. DNA for the CDR3: TGTGCCAGCAGTCCCGGACAGGGGTTTAATGAGCAGTTCTTC.